These 15 T cell receptor beta chains originate from one sample sequenced in a study of blood T cells in healthy people across ages. With a J-beta primer mix and a sample-barcoded 5' primer, a second PCR ran about 6 to 11 cycles. Using its own MiXCR run on the 5' RACE reads, TCRdb lists one record per CDR3 protein. The sample includes about 640,000 distinct CDR3 sequences, under 65% of them seen just once. Source material: blood. Receptors were obtained from a man in his 60s in good health.

This clonotype came up once. This chain connects TRBV6-2 or TRBV6-3 to TRBJ2-7; 7 nucleotides agree with TRBD2. The CDR3 is 18 residues long. Germline V lookup: CDR1 MNHEY, CDR2 SVGEGT. V was pared by 2 bases and J by 2 bases, with 15 bases of the junction left unmatched. As DNA, the CDR3 is TGTGCCAGCAGTTACCCGGGGGGAAACCGGGACCCTCCCTACGAGCAGTACTTC. Translation: CASSYPGGNRDPPYEQYF.

The chain uses TRBV20-1 and TRBJ2-3; possibly TRBD2 for D (5 bases). The CDR3 sequence is 13 residues long. Per germline, CDR1 DFQATT and CDR2 SNEGSKA (reference sequence). V lost 6 bases to trimming and J lost 7 bases, with 17 bases between them. DNA of the CDR3: TGCAGTGCCAGGATCCCGGGATCTCATACGCAGTATTTT. It encodes CSARIPGSHTQYF.

The chain combines TRBV20-1 with TRBJ2-5; TRBD1 or TRBD2 may be the D gene (5 bases each). The CDR3 contains 13 residues. V lost 1 base and J lost 4, with 10 bases in between. Germline V lookup: CDR1 DFQATT, CDR2 SNEGSKA (reference sequence). The CDR3 protein is CSARGGMRETQYF. CDR3 DNA: TGCAGTGCTAGAGGGGGGATGCGAGAGACCCAGTACTTC.

The rearrangement uses TRBV21-1 and TRBJ2-1; the table assigns TRBD1, which was not confirmed against the DNA. TRBV21-1 is shown as a pseudogene. CDR3 length equals 18 residues. CDR3 sequence reads: CASSNTGRPSHYYNEQFF. The CDR3 nucleotides read TGTGCCAGCAGTAACACAGGGCGTCCCAGCCACTACTACAATGAGCAGTTCTTC.

V gene TRBV3-1 combines with J gene TRBJ2-2, with D possibly called TRBD1 or TRBD2 (6 bases each). Deletions cut 0 bases from V and 5 bases from J, with 16 bases between. Germline V CDR1 and CDR2: LGHDT, YNNKEL (reference sequence). The CDR3 is 17 residues long. In DNA, the CDR3 is TGTGCCAGCAGCCAAGAGGGATCCGGGGGCTGGACCGGGGAGCTGTTTTTT. This translates into CASSQEGSGGWTGELFF.

This clonotype was recorded a few times. This clone may be a read error of a much larger clone one base away. The chain combines TRBV7-9 with TRBJ1-4; D is uncertain. Germline CDR1 reads SEHNR; CDR2 reads FQNEAQ (reference sequence). The V gene lost 5 bases and the J gene lost 4 bases, with 14 bases spanning the gap. CDR3 length: 15 amino acids. The DNA of the CDR3 is TGTGCCAGCAGCCCTGACGGGTCCGGTAATGAAAAACTGTTTTTT. Translation gives CASSPDGSGNEKLFF.

This clonotype was seen a few times. The rearrangement joins TRBV18 to TRBJ2-3; TRBD1 is a possible D gene (5 bases). Germline V gene sequence: CDR1 KGHSH, CDR2 LQKENI. V lost 6 bases to trimming and J lost 3 bases, with 16 bases between them. This CDR3 has 15 residues. As DNA, the CDR3 is TGTGCCAGCTCCCAATTACCCAGGGAAACAGATACGCAGTATTTT. This encodes CASSQLPRETDTQYF. The complete variable domain, with remaining parts taken from reference TRBV18 and TRBJ2-3, reads NAGVMQNPRHLVRRRGQEARLRCSPMKGHSHVYWYRQLPEEGLKFMVYLQKENIIDESGMPKERFSAEFPKEGPSILRIQQVVRGDSAAYFCASSQLPRETDTQYFGPGTRLTVL.

The gene calls are TRBV5-1 and TRBJ2-1; 8 bases agree with TRBD2. Per the germline V gene, CDR1 is SGHRS and CDR2 is YFSETQ. CDR3 length equals 16 residues. V dropped 6 bases and J dropped 3; count of bases not matched to a gene: 11. In nucleotides, the CDR3 is TGCGCCAGCACCTGGCGGGGACTAGAGAACTACAATGAGCAGTTCTTC. The encoded protein is CASTWRGLENYNEQFF.

J is TRBJ2-1 and V is TRBV3-1; D gene ambiguous. The length of the CDR3 is 15 residues. Trimming shortened V by 4 bases and J by 4 bases, and 14 bases separated the two germline ends. Germline-derived CDR1 and CDR2 are LGHDT and YNNKEL (reference sequence). The CDR3 DNA reads as TGTGCCAGCAGCCCATCCCGACACCCTTACAATGAGCAGTTCTTC. Its translation is CASSPSRHPYNEQFF.

The CDR3 DNA reads as TGTGCCAGCAGCCGACGGACAGGGGCGAACACCGGGGAGCTGTTTTTT. The encoded protein is CASSRRTGANTGELFF. The chain uses TRBV4-2 and TRBJ2-2; 9 bases fit TRBD1. The germline V gene has CDR1 LGHNA and CDR2 YNFKEQ. The CDR3 contains 16 residues. The J segment lost 0 bases and the V segment lost 4 bases, leaving 3 bases of the junction unmatched.

This clonotype was recorded a few times. This chain links TRBV6-6 with TRBJ2-3; 7 nucleotides line up with TRBD2. V shed 2 bases and J 1 base; nucleotides not matched to a gene: 3. The CDR3 has 15 amino acids. Per germline, CDR1 MNHNY and CDR2 SVGAGI (reference sequence). The CDR3 DNA reads as TGTGCCAGCAGTTACCGGGGGGTCCGCACAGATACGCAGTATTTT. Its protein is CASSYRGVRTDTQYF.

This rearrangement joins TRBV20-1 to TRBJ1-4, with 8 positions matching TRBD1. This CDR3 region has 13 residues. The germline gives CDR1 DFQATT, CDR2 SNEGSKA (reference sequence). Trimming cost V 8 bases and J 8 bases; bases outside gene matches: 10. The CDR3 region is CSTTGTGLEKLFF. The CDR3 DNA sequence: TGCAGTACTACCGGGACAGGATTGGAAAAACTGTTTTTT.

This clonotype was seen a handful of times. The chain has TRBV11-3 and TRBJ2-1; the D call may be TRBD1 or TRBD2 (5 bases each). The V end lost 5 bases, the J end lost 3 bases, and 14 bases lay between the germline ends. Germline loops: CDR1 SGHNT, CDR2 YENEEA. CDR3 length equals 15 residues. The CDR3 sequence: CASSAGTEVYNEQFF. CDR3 nucleotide sequence: TGTGCCAGCAGCGCCGGGACGGAAGTCTACAATGAGCAGTTCTTC.

This clonotype came up a few times. The CDR3 DNA reads as TGCAGTGCTAGCAAACTAGCGGGGGGGCCGGGGGAGACCCAGTACTTC. It translates to CSASKLAGGPGETQYF. The chain employs TRBV20-1 and TRBJ2-5, with 13 nucleotides matching TRBD2. V shed 3 bases and J 5 bases; nucleotides not matched to a gene: 9. CDR1 is DFQATT, CDR2 SNEGSKA, per germline (reference sequence). The CDR3 runs 16 residues.

The CDR3 DNA is TGTGCCAGCAGTGAGAGGGCCGTGACAGCTTATGGCTACACCTTC. Translated, it gives CASSERAVTAYGYTF. The chain couples TRBV6-1 to TRBJ1-2, with D possibly matching TRBD1 (5 bases). The CDR3 totals 15 residues. The germline CDR1 and CDR2 sequences are MNHNS and SASEGT. V gave up 3 bases and J gave up 5 bases, with 16 bases separating them.